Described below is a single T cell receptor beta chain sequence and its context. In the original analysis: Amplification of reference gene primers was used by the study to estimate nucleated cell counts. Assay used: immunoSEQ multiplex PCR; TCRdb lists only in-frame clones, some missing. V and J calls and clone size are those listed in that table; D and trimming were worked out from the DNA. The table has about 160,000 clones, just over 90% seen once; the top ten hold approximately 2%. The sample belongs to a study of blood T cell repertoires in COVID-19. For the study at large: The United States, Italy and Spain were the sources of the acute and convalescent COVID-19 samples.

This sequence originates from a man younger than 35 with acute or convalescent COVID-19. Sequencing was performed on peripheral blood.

The DNA for the CDR3 is TGCGCCAGCAGCTGGGGACAGGGGAGCAATCAGCCCCAGCATTTT. It specifies CASSWGQGSNQPQHF. The chain is built from TRBV5-1 and TRBJ1-5; 10 bases agree with TRBD1. Trimming at V came to 3 bases and at J to 1 base, leaving 1 base not matched to a gene. The CDR3 runs to 15 residues. From germline, CDR1 is SGHRS and CDR2 YFSETQ.